This entry lists 21 T cell receptor beta chains sequenced from one sample in a study of cytomegalovirus exposure and HLA in healthy donors. Amplification used 60 Vbeta primers and 13 Jbeta primers. Generated by immunoSEQ multiplex PCR, the TCRdb table keeps only in-frame clones and is missing some. The table lists 100,000 to 150,000 clones, approximately 81% of them singletons, with 3.5% to 4% in the top ten. The specimen was PBMCs. The receptors originated from a man younger than 35 in good health and CMV-seropositive.

The chain is built from TRBV2 and TRBJ1-2; TRBD1 agrees at 7 bases. Germline assignment: CDR1 SNHLY and CDR2 FYNNEI. V was clipped by 7 bases and J by 4 bases; unmatched bases: 6. The length of the CDR3 is 13 residues. Here the CDR3 DNA reads TGTGCCAGCAACATTAGACAGGGCTATGGCTACACCTTC. Translating gives CASNIRQGYGYTF. Together with reference TRBV2 and TRBJ1-2, the CDR3 gives the full variable domain: EPEVTQTPSHQVTQMGQEVILRCVPISNHLYFYWYRQILGQKVEFLVSFYNNEISEKSEIFDDQFSVERPDGSNFTLKIRSTKLEDSAMYFCASNIRQGYGYTFGSGTRLTVV.

This clone was detected once. The chain has TRBV6-5 and TRBJ2-7; possible D gene TRBD1, 6 bases. The length of the CDR3 is 16 residues. Trimming took off 0 bases at V and 5 bases at J, with 17 bases between the two ends. Per germline, CDR1 MNHEY and CDR2 SVGAGI. In nucleotides, the CDR3 is TGTGCCAGCAGTTACTCGAGTTACAGGGAGTCTGACGAGCAGTACTTC. Its protein is CASSYSSYRESDEQYF.

The gene calls are TRBV9 and TRBJ2-1; a weak D match, TRBD2 (5 bases). This CDR3 has 18 residues. Per the germline V gene, CDR1 is SGDLS and CDR2 is YYNGEE. The V and J ends lost 0 bases and 4 bases respectively, with 20 bases between them. Here the CDR3 reads CASSVAPGGGLGYNEQFF. The CDR3 region has the DNA TGTGCCAGCAGCGTAGCCCCTGGCGGCGGGCTGGGATACAATGAGCAGTTCTTC.

This chain connects TRBV11-2 to TRBJ1-3; a possible D gene is TRBD1 (6 bases). Trimming shortened V by 5 bases and J by 0 bases, and 17 bases separated the two germline ends. CDR3 length: 17 amino acids. The germline CDR1 and CDR2 sequences are SGHAT and FQNNGV. CDR3 DNA sequence: TGTGCCAGCAGCAAGAGACCTACAGGGAGCTCTGGAAACACCATATATTTT. Amino acids: CASSKRPTGSSGNTIYF.

The chain links TRBV6-1 to TRBJ2-5; 11 bases agree with TRBD1. The end of the DNA fits TRBJ2-7 better, so the J call may be wrong. Per germline, CDR1 MNHNS and CDR2 SASEGT. This CDR3 contains 13 residues. The CDR3 sequence: CASIGTGGYEQYF. The CDR3 DNA reads as TGTGCCAGCATCGGGACAGGGGGCTACGAGCAGTACTTC.

The chain couples TRBV29-1 to TRBJ2-7; 7 bases line up with TRBD1. The CDR3 is 12 residues long. V was pared by 4 bases and J by 5 bases, with 5 bases of the junction left unmatched. Germline values: CDR1 SQVTM, CDR2 ANQGSEA. CDR3 sequence (DNA): TGCAGCGTTGTAGACAGGGTGAACGAGCAGTACTTC. This codes for CSVVDRVNEQYF.

V usage is TRBV11-2 and J usage is TRBJ1-5, with D maybe TRBD1 (6 bases). Trimming took off 2 bases at V and 5 bases at J, with 13 bases between the two ends. The germline V gene encodes CDR1 SGHAT and CDR2 FQNNGV. This CDR3 has 15 residues. The CDR3 bases are TGTGCCAGCAGCTTACAGGGGCTGGTGGATCAGCCCCAGCATTTT. It is translated as CASSLQGLVDQPQHF.

This chain uses TRBV19 with TRBJ1-5, with D perhaps matching TRBD1 (6 bases). Germline V gives CDR1 LNHDA, CDR2 SQIVND (reference sequence). The CDR3 covers 17 residues. The V and J ends lost 0 bases and 4 bases respectively, with 16 bases between them. CDR3 bases: TGTGCCAGTAGTATAGATCTTTGGACAGCTAAGAATCAGCCCCAGCATTTT. It codes for CASSIDLWTAKNQPQHF.

This clone was picked up one time. The rearrangement uses TRBV10-3 and TRBJ2-7, with TRBD1 matching over 9 bases. The DNA end is more similar to TRBJ2-6, so the J call may be wrong. This CDR3 spans 19 amino acids. Germline-derived CDR1 and CDR2 are ENHRY and SYGVKD. CDR3 coding DNA: TGTGCCATCAGTCCCCTAGGGGACAGGGACAATTCTGGGGCCAACGTCCTGACTTTC. This sequence encodes CAISPLGDRDNSGANVLTF.

The V and J genes are TRBV11-2 and TRBJ2-3; 8 bases match TRBD1. The CDR3 sequence is 14 residues long. CDR1 SGHAT and CDR2 FQNNGV come from the germline V gene. The trim removed 4 bases at V and 5 bases at J, leaving 5 bases unmatched. CDR3 region: CASSYPGTGDTQYF. CDR3 nucleotide sequence: TGTGCCAGCAGCTATCCGGGGACAGGAGATACGCAGTATTTT.

The sample holds one count of this clone. V gene TRBV2 combines with J gene TRBJ2-5, with 7 bases identical to TRBD1. Trimming took 5 bases from V and 2 from J; bases not matched to a gene: 8. The CDR3 loop spans 15 amino acids. CDR1 is SNHLY, CDR2 FYNNEI, per germline. The chain's CDR3 is CASSRIGDRQETQYF. Written as DNA, the CDR3 is TGTGCCAGCAGTCGGATAGGGGACAGACAAGAGACCCAGTACTTC.

This clone was seen once. The gene calls are TRBV27 and TRBJ2-5; tentative D call: TRBD2 (7 bases). This CDR3 is 15 amino acids long. CDR1 is MNHEY, CDR2 SMNVEV, per germline (reference sequence). Trimming removed 1 base at V and 5 bases at J, with 14 bases between. The CDR3 region has the DNA TGTGCCAGCAGTTTATTGGGGGGGCGCCTGGAGACCCAGTACTTC. Translated: CASSLLGGRLETQYF.

A single count supports this clone. The chain is built from TRBV7-2 and TRBJ2-1, with D possibly matching TRBD1 (6 bases). CDR1 and CDR2 from the germline V gene are SGHTA and FQGNSA. The germline V and J ends were trimmed by 5 bases and 3 bases, with 11 bases remaining between them. The CDR3 is 14 amino acids. CDR3 sequence reads: CASSPWTDYNEQFF. The CDR3 DNA sequence: TGTGCCAGCAGCCCCTGGACAGACTACAATGAGCAGTTCTTC.

The genes are TRBV14 and TRBJ2-2; no definite D call. The CDR3 runs 14 residues. The V gene's germline CDR1 is SGHDN and CDR2 FVKESK. Trimming pared 4 bases from V and 2 bases from J, leaving 8 bases between. The CDR3 reads CASSRVSNTGELFF. DNA of the CDR3: TGTGCCAGCAGCCGCGTGTCTAACACCGGGGAGCTGTTTTTT.

CDR3 protein: CASSMAGEGITYNEQFF. The DNA for the CDR3 is TGTGCCAGCAGCATGGCCGGGGAGGGTATCACCTACAATGAGCAGTTCTTC. V and J are TRBV7-6 and TRBJ2-1, with 7 nucleotides matching TRBD2. Trimming removed 5 bases from V and 2 bases from J; junction bases left unmatched: 12. Germline V gene data show CDR1 as SGHVS and CDR2 as FNYEAQ. There are 17 residues in the CDR3.

The chain joins TRBV19 to TRBJ1-1; weak D call: TRBD1 (5 bases). The length of the CDR3 is 13 residues. Germline V CDR1 and CDR2: LNHDA, SQIVND (reference sequence). V dropped 3 bases and J dropped 5 bases, with 10 bases sitting between them. Here the CDR3 reads CASSMGLFTEAFF. CDR3 nucleotides: TGTGCCAGTAGTATGGGGCTGTTTACTGAAGCTTTCTTT.

In DNA form, the CDR3 reads TGTGCCAGCAGCGTAGCAGCGGGGTATAGCACAGATACGCAGTATTTT. Its translation: CASSVAAGYSTDTQYF. The rearrangement links TRBV9 to TRBJ2-3, with 7 bases identical to TRBD2. The V segment lost 0 bases and the J segment 0 bases; nucleotides outside the gene matches: 4. There are 16 residues in the CDR3. Germline V CDR1 and CDR2: SGDLS, YYNGEE.

The chain combines TRBV19 with TRBJ2-3, with TRBD1 matching 8 bases. The CDR3 has 13 residues. Trimming took 4 bases from V and 4 from J; bases not matched to a gene: 1. Germline loops: CDR1 LNHDA, CDR2 SQIVND (reference sequence). The CDR3 here is CASSRGQADTQYF. CDR3 DNA sequence: TGTGCCAGTAGTAGGGGACAGGCAGATACGCAGTATTTT.

This chain joins TRBV14 and TRBJ1-4, with D perhaps TRBD1 (5 bases). The germline V and J ends were trimmed by 0 bases and 10 bases, with 15 bases remaining between them. Germline V lookup: CDR1 SGHDN, CDR2 FVKESK. The CDR3 contains 15 residues. The CDR3 DNA reads TGTGCCAGCAGCCAAGAAGCGGGGGTCGTGGGAAAACTGTTTTTT. As protein: CASSQEAGVVGKLFF.

This chain connects TRBV30 to TRBJ1-1; 8 positions match TRBD1. V dropped 1 base and J dropped 3; count of bases not matched to a gene: 10. CDR1 is GTSNPN, CDR2 SVGIG, per germline (reference sequence). The CDR3 is made up of 16 amino acids. This CDR3 is CAWSGGRGLRDTEAFF. The CDR3 nucleotides are TGTGCCTGGAGTGGGGGCAGGGGGCTTCGTGACACTGAAGCTTTCTTT. Looking up the rest from reference TRBV30 and TRBJ1-1 gives the full variable domain: SQTIHQWPATLVQPVGSPLSLECTVEGTSNPNLYWYRQAAGRGLQLLFYSVGIGQISSEVPQNLSASRPQDRQFILSSKKLLLSDSGFYLCAWSGGRGLRDTEAFFGQGTRLTVV.

The chain uses TRBV29-1 and TRBJ1-2, with TRBD1 matching over 7 bases. The CDR3 loop spans 12 amino acids. Trimming cost V 5 bases and J 4 bases; bases outside gene matches: 4. CDR1 is SQVTM, CDR2 ANQGSEA, per germline. CDR3 protein: CSVSTGVYGYTF. In DNA, the CDR3 is TGCAGCGTTTCAACAGGGGTCTATGGCTACACCTTC.